Sequencing of this T cell receptor beta chain was carried out in a study of shared clonotypes between healthy human individuals. With ten immunoSEQ deep assay plates, unsorted PBMC DNA underwent sequencing. TCRdb's copy holds only in-frame clones and misses some; the assay was immunoSEQ multiplex PCR. The sample has hundreds of thousands of clones, 75% to 85% seen once. Trimming took 2 bases from V and 0 from J; bases not matched to a gene: 7. CDR3 length: 16 amino acids. Germline V lookup: CDR1 SGDLS, CDR2 YYNGEE. Overall study results and limits: Specimens sampled were limited to blood, with tissue repertoires likely differing. Measured sharing among donors was expected to vary with sequencing depth.

This clone was observed many times. As yet, its antigen is unknown. Without sorting, samples used some 93 million PBMCs for genomic DNA. This chain uses TRBV9 with TRBJ2-7, with TRBD2 matching 8 bases. The clonotype originates from a woman between 40 and 50 years old in good health. Some clones in this sample may be carry-over from other donors' samples. The sequenced material came from PBMCs. CDR3 protein: CASSVGSGVSSYEQYF. The CDR3 DNA sequence: TGTGCCAGCAGCGTGGGTAGCGGGGTAAGCTCCTACGAGCAGTACTTC.